Described below is a single T cell receptor beta chain sequence and its context. Its specificity is not known. This sample is part of a study of T cell responses to AZD1222 COVID-19 vaccine. Sequenced by immunoSEQ multiplex PCR; TCRdb stores in-frame clones only, minus some. The table records 95,000 to 150,000 clones, 90% of them present only once. Study-wide points: The donor group comprised mostly white British people and more females; the analysis possibly underestimated clonal diversity. Repertoires were collected only later (after the peak T cell response had occurred).

The material was peripheral blood, obtained on day 0 of MenACWY control vaccination. This clonotype originated in an adult in good health.

This CDR3 reads CASSLDGLGYTF. For the CDR3, the DNA is TGTGCCAGCAGCTTGGACGGGCTTGGCTACACCTTC. This chain joins TRBV5-5 and TRBJ1-2; D remains unclear. The CDR3 is made up of 12 amino acids. V was cut by 0 bases and J by 7 bases, with 7 bases left in between. Per the germline V gene, CDR1 is SGHKS and CDR2 is YYEKEE (reference sequence).